This TCR beta chain was recorded in a study of beta chain features in type 1 diabetes. General study points: Cells carrying high TCR expression could end up over-represented when cDNA is sequenced. Moderate but significant shortening of TCRB CDR3s was recorded in all four CD4+ subsets from Type 1 diabetes patients. The study notes PCR might favor shorter templates equally in patients and controls.

Regarding this clone: Its target is unknown.

Every isolated RNA sample was fully reverse transcribed, so sequencing captured expressed TCRB transcripts. Naive, central memory and regulatory T cell samples produced a mean of approximately 3.5 million reads. Clones were read by immunoSEQ multiplex PCR, and TCRdb kept only the in-frame ones, dropping some. Among about 260,000 clones listed, around 24% were seen once. The ends lost 4 bases at V and 4 bases at J; junction bases unmatched: 7. The CDR3 extends over 14 amino acids. The germline gives CDR1 SGDLS, CDR2 YYNGEE. Sequencing was done on a sample of naive CD4+ T cells from blood. This receptor was identified in a woman aged 25 to 39 with type 1 diabetes. The chain links TRBV9 to TRBJ1-2, with TRBD1 identical over 7 bases. CDR3 sequence (DNA): TGTGCCAGCAGCAGACAACAGGGGACCTATGGCTACACCTTC. It translates to CASSRQQGTYGYTF.